The sample holds a few counts of the clone carrying this TCR beta chain. One end of the junction varies from germline; a read error may be responsible. The entry originates in a study of blood T cells in healthy people across ages. A sample-barcoded 5' primer and a J-beta primer mix were used in a second PCR of about 6 to 12 cycles. In TCRdb, the 5' RACE reads were re-called with MiXCR into one record per CDR3 protein. The repertoire holds some 1.7 million distinct CDR3 sequences, with approximately 28% as singletons. The origin of this receptor is a woman in her twenties or thirties in good health. Material: blood.

Here the CDR3 reads CASRLAGAETQYF. CDR3 DNA sequence: TGTGCCAGCAGGTTAGCGGGAGCGGAGACCCAGTACTTC. The chain combines TRBV11-2 with TRBJ2-5; 9 nucleotides line up with TRBD2. The V gene's germline CDR1 is SGHAT and CDR2 FQNNGV. This CDR3 is built from 13 residues.